The source of this T cell receptor (beta chain) is a study of shared clonotypes between healthy human individuals. The investigators split CD4+ cells into a CD45RA+ naive subset and a CD45RA-negative memory subset. From germline, CDR1 is GTSNPN and CDR2 SVGIG (reference sequence). CDR3 size: 13 residues. Trimming stripped 2 bases from V and 4 bases from J, with 11 bases between. The assay ran at deep level. Repertoires were generated with immunoSEQ multiplex PCR, while TCRdb's copy carries only in-frame clones and drops some. Of about 2.4 million clones in the sample, 80% to 95% were seen once. The receptor comes from a man aged 18 to 29 in good health. Some clones in this sample may be carry-over from other donors' samples. The rearrangement joins TRBV30 to TRBJ1-1; D is unresolved. The sequenced sample was naive CD4+ T cells from PBMCs. Subset in this sample: CD45RA+ positively selected. This CDR3 reads CAWSRGVSTEAFF. The CDR3 DNA reads as TGTGCCTGGAGTCGAGGTGTGAGCACTGAAGCTTTCTTT.